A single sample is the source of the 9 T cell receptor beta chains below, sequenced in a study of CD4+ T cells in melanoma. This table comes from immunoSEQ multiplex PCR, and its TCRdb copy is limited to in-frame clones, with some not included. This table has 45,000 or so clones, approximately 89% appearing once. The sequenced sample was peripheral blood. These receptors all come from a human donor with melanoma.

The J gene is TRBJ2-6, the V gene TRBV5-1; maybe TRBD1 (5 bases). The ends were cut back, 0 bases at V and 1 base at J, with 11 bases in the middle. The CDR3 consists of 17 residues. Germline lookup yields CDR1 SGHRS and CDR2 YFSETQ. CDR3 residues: CASSLESRVSGANVLTF. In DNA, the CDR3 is TGCGCCAGCAGCTTGGAGAGCAGGGTGTCTGGGGCCAACGTCCTGACTTTC.

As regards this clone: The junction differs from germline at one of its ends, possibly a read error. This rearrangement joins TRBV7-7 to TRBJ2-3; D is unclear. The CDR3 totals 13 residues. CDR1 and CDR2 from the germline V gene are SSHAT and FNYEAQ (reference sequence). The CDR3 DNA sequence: TGTGCTAGCAGCTTAGAACCAACAGATACGCAGTATTTT. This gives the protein CASSLEPTDTQYF.

DNA of the CDR3: TGTGCCTGGCAACAGGGGACCTACACAGATACGCAGTATTTT. Protein sequence: CAWQQGTYTDTQYF. The chain carries TRBV30 and TRBJ2-3, with 7 bases fitting TRBD1. The germline V gene encodes CDR1 GTSNPN and CDR2 SVGIG (reference sequence). The junction had 7 bases not matched to a gene; V was cut back by 5 bases and J by 2 bases. The CDR3 spans 14 residues.

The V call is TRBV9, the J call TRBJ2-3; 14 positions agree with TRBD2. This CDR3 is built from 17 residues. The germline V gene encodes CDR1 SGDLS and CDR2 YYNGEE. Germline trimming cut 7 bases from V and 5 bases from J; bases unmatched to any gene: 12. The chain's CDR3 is CASGPGTSGGMGDTQYF. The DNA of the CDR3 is TGTGCCAGCGGGCCTGGGACTAGCGGGGGTATGGGAGATACGCAGTATTTT.

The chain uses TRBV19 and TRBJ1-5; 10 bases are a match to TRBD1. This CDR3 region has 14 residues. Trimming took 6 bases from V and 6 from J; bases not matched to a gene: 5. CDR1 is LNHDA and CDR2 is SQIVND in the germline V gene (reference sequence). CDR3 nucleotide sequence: TGTGCCAGTAGCGACAGGGGGCGTTTTCAGCCCCAGCATTTT. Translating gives CASSDRGRFQPQHF.

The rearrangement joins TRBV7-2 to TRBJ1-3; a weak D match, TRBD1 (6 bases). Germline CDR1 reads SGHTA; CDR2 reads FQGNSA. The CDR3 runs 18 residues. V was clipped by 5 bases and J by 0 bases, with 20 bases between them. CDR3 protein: CASSEHADRSPSGNTIYF. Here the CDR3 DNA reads TGTGCCAGCAGCGAGCACGCCGACAGGTCCCCCTCTGGAAACACCATATATTTT.

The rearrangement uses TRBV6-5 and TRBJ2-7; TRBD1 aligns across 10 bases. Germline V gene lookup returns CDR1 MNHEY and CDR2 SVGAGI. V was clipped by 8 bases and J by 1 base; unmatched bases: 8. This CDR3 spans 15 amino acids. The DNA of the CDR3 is TGTGCCAGCCGGATAGAGGGACAGGGGTCCTACGAGCAGTACTTC. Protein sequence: CASRIEGQGSYEQYF.

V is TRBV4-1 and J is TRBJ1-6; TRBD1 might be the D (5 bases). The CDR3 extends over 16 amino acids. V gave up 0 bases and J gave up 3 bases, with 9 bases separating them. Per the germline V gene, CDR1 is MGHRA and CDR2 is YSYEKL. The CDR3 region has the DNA TGCGCCAGCAGCCAAGATTCCAGGGTCTATAATTCACCCCTCCACTTT. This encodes CASSQDSRVYNSPLHF.

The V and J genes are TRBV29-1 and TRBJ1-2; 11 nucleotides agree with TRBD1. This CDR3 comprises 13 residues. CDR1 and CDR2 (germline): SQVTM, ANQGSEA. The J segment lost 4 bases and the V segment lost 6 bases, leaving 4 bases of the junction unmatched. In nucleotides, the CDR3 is TGCAGCGTAACCGGGACAGGGGGCTATGGCTACACCTTC. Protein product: CSVTGTGGYGYTF.